The clone carrying this T cell receptor (beta chain) has just a few counts. What it binds is unknown. Alongside a J-beta primer mix, a sample-barcoded 5' primer served in a second PCR lasting about 7 to 12 cycles. TCRdb ran MiXCR on the 5' RACE reads and lists one entry per CDR3 protein. The table lists 2 million or so distinct CDR3 sequences, approximately 50% of them singletons, with roughly 2% in the top ten. These data are taken from a study of blood T cells in healthy people across ages. Study-wide results and limits: The study found TCR beta diversity correlated strongly with naive T cell percentage. Diversity estimated from one million T cells was considered an underestimate.

Donors each provided 7.5 to 10 milliliters of peripheral blood. With V trimmed by 7 bases and J by 1 base, 6 bases remained unmatched. This CDR3 contains 15 residues. CDR1 is ENHRY, CDR2 SYGVKD, per germline. This TCR was recovered from a woman between 40 and 55 years old in good health. The sample was blood. The rearrangement links TRBV10-3 to TRBJ1-2; 10 bases map to TRBD1. Here the CDR3 reads CAIKSGTGDNYGYTF. CDR3 DNA: TGTGCCATCAAAAGTGGGACAGGGGATAACTATGGCTACACCTTC.